These 15 T cell receptor beta chains were all obtained from the same sample, sequenced in a study of vaccination and CD4 T cells after COVID-19. For these receptors, no antigen is known. Specified treatment: approximately nine-day PBMC culture with coronavirus spike peptide pools or control peptides (ViraFEST assay). The Oncomine TCR Beta short-read assay sequenced DNA from cultured CD4+ T cells. One entry per CDR3 protein results from TCRdb running MiXCR on the PCR reads. Of around 19,000 distinct CDR3 sequences listed, around four fifths are singletons. The material sequenced was CD4+ T cells from blood, cultured in vitro, taken after SARS-CoV-2 vaccination. The receptors were gathered from a human donor who received a COVID-19 vaccine.

The genes are TRBV20-1 and TRBJ1-2; D is possibly TRBD1 (6 bases). The germline CDR1 and CDR2 sequences are DFQATT and SNEGSKA (reference sequence). The CDR3 is 12 residues long. V was pared by 3 bases and J by 8 bases, with 13 bases between. In DNA form, the CDR3 reads TGCAGTGCTAGTTCAGGGGAGATCGGCTACACCTTC. This codes for CSASSGEIGYTF.

V and J are TRBV6-1 and TRBJ1-2; D is uncertain. CDR3 size: 15 residues. Germline V lookup: CDR1 MNHNS, CDR2 SASEGT. V lost 7 bases and J 5 bases, leaving 20 bases between the germline ends. CDR3 region: CASIQHTDLQYGYTF. In DNA form, the CDR3 reads TGTGCCAGCATACAGCATACCGACTTACAATATGGCTACACCTTC.

This clonotype appeared a few times. The chain is built from TRBV2 and TRBJ2-3, with 9 bases aligning to TRBD2. CDR1 and CDR2 (germline): SNHLY, FYNNEI. Trimming cost V 7 bases and J 1 base; bases outside gene matches: 15. The CDR3 has 18 amino acids. The CDR3, as DNA: TGTGCCAGCAACCAGCGGGGGGTTAGCTCTACCCGCACAGATACGCAGTATTTT. Encoded protein: CASNQRGVSSTRTDTQYF.

The chain couples TRBV20-1 to TRBJ1-5; 9 bases line up with TRBD1. The CDR3 sequence is 16 residues long. V was clipped by 5 bases and J by 4 bases; unmatched bases: 12. Germline V gene data show CDR1 as DFQATT and CDR2 as SNEGSKA (reference sequence). In DNA, the CDR3 is TGCAGTGCTCTCACGTCGGGGACAGGGAATAATCAGCCCCAGCATTTT. Residues: CSALTSGTGNNQPQHF.

V and J are TRBV5-4 and TRBJ2-7; D is perhaps TRBD1 (6 bases). Looked up from germline, CDR1 is SGHNT and CDR2 is YYREEE (reference sequence). V was cut by 4 bases and J by 6 bases, with 14 bases left in between. CDR3 size: 13 residues. The CDR3 sequence: CASSPTGTPEQYF. In DNA, the CDR3 is TGTGCCAGCAGCCCGACCGGGACACCCGAGCAGTACTTC.

This clonotype occurred once. The chain employs TRBV21-1 and TRBJ1-2. TRBV21-1 counts as a pseudogene. The CDR3 totals 14 residues. The CDR3 here is CASSKDGGANGYTF. CDR3 nucleotides: TGTGCCAGCAGCAAAGATGGAGGGGCTAACGGCTACACCTTC.

The genes are TRBV27 and TRBJ2-3; D may match TRBD1 or TRBD2 (6 bases each). The germline V gene has CDR1 MNHEY and CDR2 SMNVEV (reference sequence). The CDR3 spans 18 residues. V shed 0 bases and J shed 0 bases, with 16 bases lying between them. The CDR3 region has the DNA TGTGCCAGCAGTTTATCGAGCTTCGGGGGCAGAAGCACAGATACGCAGTATTTT. This sequence encodes CASSLSSFGGRSTDTQYF.

This chain links TRBV6-1 with TRBJ1-5; D call uncertain. This CDR3 has 16 residues. V lost 6 bases, J lost 4 bases, and 19 bases lay in between. The V gene's germline CDR1 is MNHNS and CDR2 SASEGT. The CDR3 reads CASRRRPPDLNQPQHF. The CDR3 nucleotides are TGTGCCAGCAGGCGTAGACCCCCAGACCTTAATCAGCCCCAGCATTTT.

The chain employs TRBV6-5 and TRBJ1-1, with D hard to call. The CDR3 contains 11 residues. The V and J ends lost 4 bases and 4 bases respectively, with 4 bases between them. Germline-derived CDR1 and CDR2 are MNHEY and SVGAGI. CDR3 sequence: CASSFFTEAFF. CDR3 nucleotides: TGTGCCAGCAGTTTTTTCACTGAAGCTTTCTTT.

The chain uses TRBV5-1 and TRBJ2-3, with 9 bases fitting TRBD1. Germline V gene lookup returns CDR1 SGHRS and CDR2 YFSETQ. V was clipped by 4 bases and J by 0 bases; unmatched bases: 3. The CDR3 spans 15 residues. In DNA form, the CDR3 reads TGCGCCAGCAGCAACGGACAGGGGAGCACAGATACGCAGTATTTT. Residues: CASSNGQGSTDTQYF.

The chain uses TRBV19 and TRBJ2-1; 8 bases match TRBD2. CDR1 LNHDA and CDR2 SQIVND come from the germline V gene (reference sequence). This CDR3 contains 13 residues. The junction had 7 bases not matched to a gene; V was cut back by 6 bases and J by 9 bases. The CDR3 reads CASSGLAAGEQFF. Written as DNA, the CDR3 is TGTGCCAGTAGCGGACTAGCTGCCGGTGAGCAGTTCTTC.

V and J are TRBV20-1 and TRBJ1-6, with TRBD1 identical over 7 bases. The CDR3 consists of 14 residues. The germline V gene has CDR1 DFQATT and CDR2 SNEGSKA (reference sequence). The ends lost 3 bases at V and 7 bases at J; junction bases unmatched: 6. This CDR3 reads CSARETGSNSPLHF. CDR3 DNA sequence: TGCAGTGCTAGGGAGACAGGGTCGAATTCACCCCTCCACTTT.

The chain joins TRBV2 to TRBJ1-1; a possible D gene is TRBD1 (5 bases). The germline V gene has CDR1 SNHLY and CDR2 FYNNEI. The V and J ends lost 4 bases and 5 bases respectively, with 20 bases between them. The CDR3 has 16 residues. CDR3 DNA sequence: TGTGCCAGCAGTGCCACGAGAGGGGTTCGAGGGACTGAAGCTTTCTTT. The encoded protein is CASSATRGVRGTEAFF.

V usage is TRBV6-5 and J usage is TRBJ1-1, with D hard to call. CDR1 is MNHEY and CDR2 is SVGAGI in the germline V gene. The length of the CDR3 is 13 residues. The V and J ends lost 1 base and 0 bases respectively, with 3 bases between them. CDR3 sequence reads: CASSYLMNTEAFF. The CDR3 DNA reads as TGTGCCAGCAGTTACTTGATGAACACTGAAGCTTTCTTT.

The V call is TRBV15, the J call TRBJ2-1; D might be TRBD1 (5 bases). Germline V gene data show CDR1 as LNHNV and CDR2 as YYDKDF (reference sequence). Trimming took 5 bases from V and 1 from J, leaving 21 bases between them. There are 18 residues in the CDR3. This CDR3 reads CATSATATRVLSYNEQFF. The CDR3, as DNA: TGTGCCACCAGCGCGACAGCTACCAGGGTACTTTCCTACAATGAGCAGTTCTTC.